This note documents a single T cell receptor beta chain sequence. Antigen: not known. This entry is derived from a study of early T cells in non-severe SARS-CoV-2 infection. For the study at large: Chains were unpaired, as sequencing was done on bulk RNA from unsorted whole blood. Notes on the study in general: VDJdb matching, biased toward anti-spike CD8 responses, missed private and CD4 specificities.

TCRdb re-analysed the 5' RACE reads in MiXCR, keeping a single row per CDR3 protein. The data contain tens of thousands of distinct CDR3 sequences, approximately 14% of them singletons. Deletions cut 1 base from V and 4 bases from J, with 8 bases between. Germline assignment: CDR1 LGHDT and CDR2 YNNKEL (reference sequence). The CDR3 consists of 15 residues. The receptor was derived from an adult who was a healthcare worker with PCR-confirmed SARS-CoV-2 infection or an uninfected control (not recorded which). Sequenced material: whole blood. The chain combines TRBV3-1 with TRBJ1-6, with D possibly TRBD1 on 5 matching bases. The CDR3 DNA follows: TGTGCCAGCAGCCAAGTAAGGGGATATAATTCACCCCTCCACTTT. Residues: CASSQVRGYNSPLHF.